This T cell receptor (beta chain) emerged from a study of T cells after yellow fever vaccination. Study-level information: In the case of low-cell-number fractions, SMART-Seq v4 Ultra Low Input was used for preparation.

5'RACE template switching produced TCR cDNA carrying a universal primer site and UMIs. Each CDR3 protein gets one entry after TCRdb re-called the 5' RACE reads with MiXCR. The sample yields some 350,000 distinct CDR3 sequences, roughly 10% seen once. V dropped 0 bases and J dropped 2 bases, with 14 bases sitting between them. The CDR3 runs to 17 residues. Germline V gives CDR1 MNHEY, CDR2 SVGEGT. In the case of this clonotype: The antigen remains undetermined.

Study findings and constraints: Post-booster repertoires contained most primary-vaccination clones again (roughly 97% CD4, approximately 88% CD8). Across the CD4 and CD8 compartments, a small share of clonotypes was present in both.

The source of this sequence is a man aged 18 to 35 who received the YFV17D yellow fever vaccine. The material was PBMCs, obtained on the day of the first yellow fever vaccination. The chain is built from TRBV6-2 or TRBV6-3 and TRBJ2-1; weak D call: TRBD2 (6 bases). CDR3: CASSYSLSGRPYNEQFF. CDR3 DNA: TGTGCCAGCAGTTACTCACTGTCAGGGAGGCCCTACAATGAGCAGTTCTTC.